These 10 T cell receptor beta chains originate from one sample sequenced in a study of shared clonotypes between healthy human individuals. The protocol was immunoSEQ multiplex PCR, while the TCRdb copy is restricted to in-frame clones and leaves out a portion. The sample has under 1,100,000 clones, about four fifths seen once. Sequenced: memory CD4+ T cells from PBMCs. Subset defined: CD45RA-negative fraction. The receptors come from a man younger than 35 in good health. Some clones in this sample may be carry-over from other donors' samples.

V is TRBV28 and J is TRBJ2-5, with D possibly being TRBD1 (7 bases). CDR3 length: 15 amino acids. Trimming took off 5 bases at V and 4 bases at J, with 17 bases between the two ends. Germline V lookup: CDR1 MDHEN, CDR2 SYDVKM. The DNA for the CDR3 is TGTGCCAGCAGTGGAGGGGGCAAGGGAGGAGAGACCCAGTACTTC. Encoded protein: CASSGGGKGGETQYF.

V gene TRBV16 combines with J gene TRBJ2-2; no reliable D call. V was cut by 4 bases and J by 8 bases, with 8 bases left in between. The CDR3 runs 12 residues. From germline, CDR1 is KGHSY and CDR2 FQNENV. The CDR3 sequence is CASSRAEGELFF. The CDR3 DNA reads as TGTGCCAGCAGCCGGGCGGAAGGGGAGCTGTTTTTT. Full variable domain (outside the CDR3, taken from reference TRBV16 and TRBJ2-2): GEEVAQTPKHLVRGEGQKAKLYCAPIKGHSYVFWYQQVLKNEFKFLISFQNENVFDETGMPKERFSAKCLPNSPCSLEIQATKLEDSAVYFCASSRAEGELFFGEGSRLTVL.

DNA for the CDR3: TGTGCCAGCAGCTTATTACAGGGCGGAATTTTTGCGCAGTACTTC. It codes for CASSLLQGGIFAQYF. V is TRBV7-9 and J is TRBJ2-7; TRBD1 might be the D (6 bases). V dropped 2 bases and J dropped 9 bases, with 20 bases sitting between them. The CDR3 runs 15 residues. Germline CDR1 SEHNR, CDR2 FQNEAQ (reference sequence).

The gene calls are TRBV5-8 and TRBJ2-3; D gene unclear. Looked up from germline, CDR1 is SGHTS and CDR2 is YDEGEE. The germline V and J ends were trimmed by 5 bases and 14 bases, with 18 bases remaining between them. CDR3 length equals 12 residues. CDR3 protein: CASSSRVGPWYF. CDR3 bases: TGTGCCAGCAGTTCTCGCGTCGGACCGTGGTATTTT.

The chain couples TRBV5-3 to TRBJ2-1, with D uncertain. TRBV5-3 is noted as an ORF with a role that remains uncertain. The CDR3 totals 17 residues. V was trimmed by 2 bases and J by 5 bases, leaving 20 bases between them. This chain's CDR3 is CARSLAWDRSVHNEQFF. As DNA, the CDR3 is TGTGCCAGAAGCTTAGCCTGGGATCGGAGCGTACACAATGAGCAGTTCTTC.

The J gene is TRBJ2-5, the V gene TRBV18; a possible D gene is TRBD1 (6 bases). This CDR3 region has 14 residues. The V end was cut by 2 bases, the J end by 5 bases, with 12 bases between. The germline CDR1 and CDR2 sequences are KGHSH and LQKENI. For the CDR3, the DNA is TGTGCCAGCTCACCAGCAGGGGCCGGGGAGACCCAGTACTTC. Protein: CASSPAGAGETQYF.

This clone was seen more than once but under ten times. CDR3 in amino acids: CASSLGLARETQYF. In DNA, the CDR3 is TGTGCCAGCAGCTTAGGCTTGGCGCGGGAGACCCAGTACTTC. J is TRBJ2-5 and V is TRBV7-9; no clear D gene. Germline assignment: CDR1 SEHNR and CDR2 FQNEAQ (reference sequence). V dropped 1 base and J dropped 5 bases, with 11 bases sitting between them. CDR3 size: 14 residues.

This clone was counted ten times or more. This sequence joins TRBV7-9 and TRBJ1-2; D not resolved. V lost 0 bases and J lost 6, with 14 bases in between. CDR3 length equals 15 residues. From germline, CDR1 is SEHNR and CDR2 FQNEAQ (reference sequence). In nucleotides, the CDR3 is TGTGCCAGCAGCTTAGCGAGGCGCGGTGGTAATGGCTACACCTTC. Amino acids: CASSLARRGGNGYTF.

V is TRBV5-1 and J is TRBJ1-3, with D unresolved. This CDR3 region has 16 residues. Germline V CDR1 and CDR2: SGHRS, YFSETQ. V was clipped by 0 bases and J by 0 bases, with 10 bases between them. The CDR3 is CASSLVAAYSGNTIYF. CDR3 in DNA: TGCGCCAGCAGCTTGGTAGCGGCCTACTCTGGAAACACCATATATTTT.

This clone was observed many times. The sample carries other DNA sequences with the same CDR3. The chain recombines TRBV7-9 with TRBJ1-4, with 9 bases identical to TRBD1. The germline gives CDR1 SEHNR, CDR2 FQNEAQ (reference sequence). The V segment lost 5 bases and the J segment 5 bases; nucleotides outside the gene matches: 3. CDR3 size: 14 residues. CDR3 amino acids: CASSLTGGNEKLFF. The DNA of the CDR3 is TGTGCCAGCAGCCTGACAGGGGGGAATGAAAAACTGTTTTTT.